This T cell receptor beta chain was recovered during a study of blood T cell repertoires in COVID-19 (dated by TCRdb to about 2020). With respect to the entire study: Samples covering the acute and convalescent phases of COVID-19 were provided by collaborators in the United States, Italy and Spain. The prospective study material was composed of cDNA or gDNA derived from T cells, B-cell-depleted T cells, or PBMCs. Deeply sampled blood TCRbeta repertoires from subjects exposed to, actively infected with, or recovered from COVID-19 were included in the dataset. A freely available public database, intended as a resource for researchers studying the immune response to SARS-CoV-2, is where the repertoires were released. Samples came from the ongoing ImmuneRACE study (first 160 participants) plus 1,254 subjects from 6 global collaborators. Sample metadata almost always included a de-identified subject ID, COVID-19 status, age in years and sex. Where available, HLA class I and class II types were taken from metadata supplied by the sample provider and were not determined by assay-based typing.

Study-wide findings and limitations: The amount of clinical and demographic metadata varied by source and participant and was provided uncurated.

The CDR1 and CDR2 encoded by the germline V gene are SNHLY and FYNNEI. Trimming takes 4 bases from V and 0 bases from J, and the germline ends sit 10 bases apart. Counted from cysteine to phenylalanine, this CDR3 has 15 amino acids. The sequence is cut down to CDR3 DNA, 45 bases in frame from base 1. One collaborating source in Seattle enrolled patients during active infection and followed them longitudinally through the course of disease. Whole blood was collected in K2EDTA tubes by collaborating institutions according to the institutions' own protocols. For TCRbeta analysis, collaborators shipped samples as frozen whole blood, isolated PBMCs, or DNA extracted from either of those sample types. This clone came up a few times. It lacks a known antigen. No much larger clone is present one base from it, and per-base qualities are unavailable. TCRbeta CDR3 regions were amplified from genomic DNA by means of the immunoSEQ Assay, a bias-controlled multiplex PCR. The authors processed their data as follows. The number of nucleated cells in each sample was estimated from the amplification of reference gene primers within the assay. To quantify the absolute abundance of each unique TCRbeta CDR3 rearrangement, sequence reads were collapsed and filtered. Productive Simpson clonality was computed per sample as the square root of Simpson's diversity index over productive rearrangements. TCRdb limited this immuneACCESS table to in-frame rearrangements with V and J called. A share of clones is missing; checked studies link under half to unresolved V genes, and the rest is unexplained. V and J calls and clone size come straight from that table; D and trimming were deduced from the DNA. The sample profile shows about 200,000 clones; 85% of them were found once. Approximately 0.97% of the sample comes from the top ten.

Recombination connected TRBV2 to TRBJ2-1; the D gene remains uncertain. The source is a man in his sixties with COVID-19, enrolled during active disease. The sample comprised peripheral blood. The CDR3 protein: CASSVERSSYNEQFF. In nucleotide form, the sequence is TGTGCCAGCAGTGTTGAGCGCAGCTCCTACAATGAGCAGTTCTTC.